The rows below give T cell receptor beta chains drawn from one sample of a study of blood T cell repertoires in COVID-19. The protocol was immunoSEQ multiplex PCR, while the TCRdb copy is restricted to in-frame clones and leaves out a portion. The table lists about 350,000 clones, about 90% of them singletons, with just under 3% in the top ten. The specimen was PBMCs or T cells enriched from blood (not recorded which). The source of these receptors is a woman in her 30s who had recovered from COVID-19. The CDR3 runs from the conserved cysteine through the conserved F or W.

v_call: TRBV6-5; j_call: TRBJ1-6; cdr3_aa: CASSLTGANNSPLHF
v_call: TRBV2; j_call: TRBJ1-5; cdr3_aa: CASRSLQGSGFQPQHF
v_call: TRBV5-1; j_call: TRBJ2-5; cdr3_aa: CASSFGTSGQETQYF
v_call: TRBV2; j_call: TRBJ2-7; cdr3_aa: CASRAMTSGTYEQYF
v_call: TRBV3-1/TRBV3-2; j_call: TRBJ2-7; cdr3_aa: CASSQDWASGRGEQYF
v_call: TRBV4-1; j_call: TRBJ1-2; cdr3_aa: CASSQTGQAYYTF
v_call: TRBV28; j_call: TRBJ1-2; cdr3_aa: CASRRGGGGYGYTF
v_call: TRBV28; j_call: TRBJ1-3; cdr3_aa: CASSSQGSGNTIYF
v_call: TRBV5-1; j_call: TRBJ2-7; cdr3_aa: CASSLGEVTQGYEQYF
v_call: TRBV6-5; j_call: TRBJ1-2; cdr3_aa: CASSRRTGEYGYTF
v_call: TRBV5-6; j_call: TRBJ1-2; cdr3_aa: CASSWETGGHDYGYTF
v_call: TRBV4-2; j_call: TRBJ2-7; cdr3_aa: CASSQRTGLSYEQYF
v_call: TRBV4-1; j_call: TRBJ2-7; cdr3_aa: CASSQAASGSFEQYF
v_call: TRBV13; j_call: TRBJ1-1; cdr3_aa: CASRIHSGVNTEAFF
v_call: TRBV4-1; j_call: TRBJ2-1; cdr3_aa: CASSRDRASYNEQFF
v_call: TRBV7-6; j_call: TRBJ1-5; cdr3_aa: CASSLAEGAQPQHF
v_call: TRBV18; j_call: TRBJ1-1; cdr3_aa: CATHSRPDRGKVLAFF
v_call: TRBV27; j_call: TRBJ1-1; cdr3_aa: CASSPPTGEGSREAFF
v_call: TRBV6-5; j_call: TRBJ2-7; cdr3_aa: CASSYAVDRAYEQYF
v_call: TRBV7-9; j_call: TRBJ2-1; cdr3_aa: CASSLGAPVNEQFF
v_call: TRBV4-1; j_call: TRBJ2-2; cdr3_aa: CASSQNQNPGGELFF
v_call: TRBV7-3; j_call: TRBJ1-1; cdr3_aa: CASSHDRNTEAFF
v_call: TRBV29-1; j_call: TRBJ1-1; cdr3_aa: CSAEGQAYEAFF
v_call: TRBV5-4; j_call: TRBJ1-2; cdr3_aa: CASSLTTDYGYTF
v_call: TRBV18; j_call: TRBJ1-3; cdr3_aa: CASSPPGRDRGTGNTIYF
v_call: TRBV18; j_call: TRBJ2-2; cdr3_aa: CASSPRSLGSQGASGELFF
v_call: TRBV18; j_call: TRBJ1-6; cdr3_aa: CASSPSTGGGYNSPLHF
v_call: TRBV6-5; j_call: TRBJ2-7; cdr3_aa: CASGLALNEQYF
v_call: TRBV9; j_call: TRBJ2-1; cdr3_aa: CASSPQATGTPHEQFF
v_call: TRBV27; j_call: TRBJ2-1; cdr3_aa: CASSPGTGIGEQFF
v_call: TRBV11-2; j_call: TRBJ2-5; cdr3_aa: CASGGKETQYF
v_call: TRBV28; j_call: TRBJ1-6; cdr3_aa: CASSRDRRSPLHF
v_call: TRBV18; j_call: TRBJ2-2; cdr3_aa: CASSTLGGRNTGELFF
v_call: TRBV5-6; j_call: TRBJ1-6; cdr3_aa: CASSLWNLGLNSPLHF
v_call: TRBV27; j_call: TRBJ2-6; cdr3_aa: CASSLRTGLNSGANVLTF
v_call: TRBV5-1; j_call: TRBJ2-5; cdr3_aa: CASSLAQVVETQYF
v_call: TRBV6-5; j_call: TRBJ2-3; cdr3_aa: CASSYLEDSSTDTQYF